This T cell receptor beta chain derives from a study of siplizumab effects on memory and regulatory T cells. Findings and caveats of the study: The naive T cell population seemed more diverse than memory cells and seemed a major contributor to the alloresponse.

CDR3 length: 15 amino acids. The trim removed 4 bases at V and 0 bases at J, leaving 3 bases unmatched. Germline V lookup: CDR1 SGHTA, CDR2 FQGNSA. Concerning this clone: The antigen is unknown.

Using immunoSEQ multiplex PCR, the repertoire was profiled, and TCRdb retains in-frame clones only, with some absent. The sample consists of tens of thousands of clones, about 97% of them appearing once. Source material: naive CD4+ T cells sorted from blood. The origin of this receptor is a human donor in good health. The rearrangement joins TRBV7-2 to TRBJ1-3, with 7 bases identical to TRBD1. The CDR3 loop is CASSYRQGSGNTIYF. CDR3 nucleotide sequence: TGTGCCAGCAGCTACCGACAGGGCTCTGGAAACACCATATATTTT.